This T cell receptor beta chain was identified in a study of T-cell reconstitution after alpha-beta-depleted transplantation in children. Broader study findings: The study traced high day-60 TCRbeta diversity in some patients to surviving recipient T cells and thymic progenitors.

TCRbeta library construction was performed incorporating unique molecular identifiers. TCRdb redid the calling of the PCR reads with MiXCR, one entry per CDR3 protein. The repertoire has about 980,000 distinct CDR3 sequences, roughly 29% of them found once; the top ten carry about 28%. On this clonotype: Its antigen is unidentified.

Germline V CDR1 and CDR2: SGHKS, YYEKEE (reference sequence). The CDR3 runs 14 residues. V was clipped by 0 bases and J by 6 bases, with 13 bases between them. V and J are TRBV5-5 and TRBJ2-7, with D perhaps given as TRBD1 or TRBD2 (5 bases each). This TCR derives from a boy under two years old who had a stem cell transplant for SCID, so the T cells may come from the graft donor. The material sequenced was PBMCs, mostly from graft donor cells, taken 360 days after TCRalphabeta/CD19-depleted stem cell transplant. CDR3 in DNA: TGTGCCAGCAGCTTGGGAGGGGCAGGCCTCGAGCAGTACTTC. Protein: CASSLGGAGLEQYF.